The entry below describes one T cell receptor beta chain. These data are taken from a study of blood T cell repertoires in COVID-19. Looking at the study overall: Material from acute and convalescent COVID-19 was sourced from the United States, Italy and Spain. T cells, B-cell-depleted T cells, or PBMCs supplied cDNA or gDNA.

Assay: immunoSEQ multiplex PCR; the TCRdb copy retains only in-frame clones and omits some. There are some 180,000 clones in the sample; approximately 80% occur only once, and approximately 11% lies in the top ten. Sequenced input: peripheral blood. The TCR originated in a woman between 40 and 50 years old with COVID-19, enrolled during active disease.

CDR3 region: CASRQLAGVVSGELFF. CDR3 bases: TGCGCCAGCAGACAACTAGCGGGAGTAGTATCCGGGGAGCTGTTTTTT. The J gene is TRBJ2-2, the V gene TRBV5-1; 11 nucleotides line up with TRBD2. The CDR3 length is 16 residues. J lost 6 bases, V lost 5 bases, and 9 bases had no gene match. Germline CDR1 is SGHRS and CDR2 is YFSETQ.